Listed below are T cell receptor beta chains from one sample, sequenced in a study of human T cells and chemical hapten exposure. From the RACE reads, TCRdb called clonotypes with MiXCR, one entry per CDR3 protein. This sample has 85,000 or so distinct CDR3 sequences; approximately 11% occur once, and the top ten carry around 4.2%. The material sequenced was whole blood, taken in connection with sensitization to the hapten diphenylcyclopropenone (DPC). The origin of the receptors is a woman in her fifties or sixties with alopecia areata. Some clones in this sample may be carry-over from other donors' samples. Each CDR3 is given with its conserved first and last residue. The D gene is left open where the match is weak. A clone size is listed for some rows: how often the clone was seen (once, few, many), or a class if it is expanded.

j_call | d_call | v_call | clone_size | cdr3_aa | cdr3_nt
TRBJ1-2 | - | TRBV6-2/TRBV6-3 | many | CASSYGTGTIYGYTF | TGTGCCAGCAGTTACGGAACAGGGACGATATATGGCTACACCTTC
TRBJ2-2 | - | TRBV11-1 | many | CASSLEGHSTPGELFF | TGTGCCAGCAGCTTAGAAGGACACTCTACCCCCGGGGAGCTGTTTTTT
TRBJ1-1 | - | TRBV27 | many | CASSLSRGLGYTEAFF | TGTGCCAGCAGTTTATCACGGGGGCTGGGGTACACTGAAGCTTTCTTT
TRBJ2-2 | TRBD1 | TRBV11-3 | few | CASSPWAGGETGELFF | TGTGCCAGCAGCCCTTGGGCAGGGGGCGAGACCGGGGAGCTGTTTTTT
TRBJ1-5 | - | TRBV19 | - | CASSRGGWVGNQPQHF | TGTGCCAGTAGTAGAGGCGGGTGGGTAGGCAATCAGCCCCAGCATTTT
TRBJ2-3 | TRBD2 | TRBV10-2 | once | CASSEGLAGRTDTQYF | TGCGCCAGCAGTGAGGGGCTAGCGGGAAGAACAGATACGCAGTATTTT
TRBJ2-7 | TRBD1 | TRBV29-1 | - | CSAETERGLNEQYF | TGCAGCGCCGAAACGGAAAGGGGGCTAAACGAGCAGTACTTC
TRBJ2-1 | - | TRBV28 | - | CASSLGRSRYNEQFF | TGTGCCAGCAGTTTGGGGCGGAGTCGCTACAATGAGCAGTTCTTC
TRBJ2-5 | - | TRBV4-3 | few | CASSQEGTVKETQYF | TGCGCCAGCAGCCAAGAAGGGACGGTAAAGGAGACCCAGTACTTC
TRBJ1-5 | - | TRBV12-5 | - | CASGLAQAFNQPQHF | TGTGCTAGTGGTTTGGCACAGGCCTTCAATCAGCCCCAGCATTTT
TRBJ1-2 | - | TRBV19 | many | CASSIETNYGYTF | TGTGCCAGTAGTATAGAGACCAACTATGGCTACACCTTC
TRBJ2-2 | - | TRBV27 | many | CASSRTPRTYNTGELFF | TGTGCCAGCAGTAGAACCCCCCGTACGTACAACACCGGGGAGCTGTTTTTT
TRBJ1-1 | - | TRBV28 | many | CASTLGGYSEAFF | TGTGCCAGCACCTTAGGGGGATATTCTGAAGCTTTCTTT
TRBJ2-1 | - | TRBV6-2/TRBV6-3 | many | CASSRVKASSAGEQFF | TGTGCCAGCAGTCGGGTCAAGGCCTCCAGCGCGGGGGAGCAGTTCTTC
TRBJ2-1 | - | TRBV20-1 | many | CSAGRAGNEQFF | TGCAGTGCTGGGCGGGCGGGCAATGAGCAGTTCTTC
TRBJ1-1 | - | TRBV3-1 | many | CASSLRGEAFF | TGTGCCAGCAGCCTGCGGGGTGAAGCTTTCTTT
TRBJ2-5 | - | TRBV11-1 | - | CASSSDRIQETQYF | TGTGCCAGCAGCTCAGACAGGATTCAAGAGACCCAGTACTTC
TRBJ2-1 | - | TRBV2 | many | CASIQLGKTYNEQFF | TGTGCCAGCATCCAACTAGGGAAAACCTACAATGAGCAGTTCTTC
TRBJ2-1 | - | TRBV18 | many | CASSPGTYNEQFF | TGTGCCAGCTCTCCGGGTACCTACAATGAGCAGTTCTTC
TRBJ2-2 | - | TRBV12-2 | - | CASRPNVTGGAGELFF | TGTGCAAGTCGCCCCAACGTAACGGGAGGGGCCGGGGAGCTGTTTTTT
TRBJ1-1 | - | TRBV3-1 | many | CASSRGGVEAFF | TGTGCCAGCAGCCGTGGGGGGGTTGAAGCTTTCTTT
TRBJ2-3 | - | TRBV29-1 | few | CSVVGRAEDTQYF | TGCAGCGTTGTAGGACGTGCGGAAGATACGCAGTATTTT
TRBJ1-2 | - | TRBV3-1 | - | CASSQYQGNRGYTF | TGTGCCAGCAGCCAATACCAGGGAAATCGGGGCTACACCTTC
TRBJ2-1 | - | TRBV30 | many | CAWRGFGSSYNEQFF | TGTGCCTGGAGGGGCTTCGGGAGCTCCTACAATGAGCAGTTCTTC
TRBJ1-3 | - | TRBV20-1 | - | CSAPYEDSGNTIYF | TGCAGTGCCCCTTATGAAGACTCTGGAAACACCATATATTTT
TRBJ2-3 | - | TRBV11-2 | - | CASSPDTDTQYF | TGTGCCAGCAGCCCCGACACAGATACGCAGTATTTT
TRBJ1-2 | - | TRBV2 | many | CASRVRTVFGYTF | TGTGCCAGCAGAGTAAGGACAGTGTTCGGCTACACCTTC
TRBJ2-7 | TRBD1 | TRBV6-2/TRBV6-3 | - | CASSKTGVSYEQYF | TGTGCCAGCAGCAAAACAGGGGTCTCCTACGAGCAGTACTTC
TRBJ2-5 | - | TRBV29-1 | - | CSVVGPGETQYF | TGCAGCGTTGTTGGACCTGGAGAGACCCAGTACTTC